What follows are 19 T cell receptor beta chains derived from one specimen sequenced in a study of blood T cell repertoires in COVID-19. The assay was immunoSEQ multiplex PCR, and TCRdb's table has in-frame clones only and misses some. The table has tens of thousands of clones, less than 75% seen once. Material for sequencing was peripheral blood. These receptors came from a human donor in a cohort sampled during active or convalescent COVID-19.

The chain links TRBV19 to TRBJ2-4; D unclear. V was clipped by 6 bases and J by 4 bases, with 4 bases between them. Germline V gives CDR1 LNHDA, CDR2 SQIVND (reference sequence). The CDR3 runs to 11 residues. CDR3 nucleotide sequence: TGTGCCAGTAGCGTTAAAAACATTCAGTACTTC. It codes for CASSVKNIQYF.

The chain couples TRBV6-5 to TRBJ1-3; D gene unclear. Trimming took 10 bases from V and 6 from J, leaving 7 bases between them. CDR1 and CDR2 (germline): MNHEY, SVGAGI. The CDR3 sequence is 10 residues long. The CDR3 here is CATVENTIYF. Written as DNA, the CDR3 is TGTGCCACGGTAGAAAACACCATATATTTT.

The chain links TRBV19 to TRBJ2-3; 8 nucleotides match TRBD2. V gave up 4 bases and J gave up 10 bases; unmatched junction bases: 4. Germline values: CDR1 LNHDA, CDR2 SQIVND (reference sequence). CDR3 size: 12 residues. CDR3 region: CASSRSGGAQYF. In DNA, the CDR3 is TGTGCCAGTAGTAGATCGGGAGGGGCGCAGTATTTT. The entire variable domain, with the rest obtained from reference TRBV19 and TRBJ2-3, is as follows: DGGITQSPKYLFRKEGQNVTLSCEQNLNHDAMYWYRQDPGQGLRLIYYSQIVNDFQKGDIAEGYSVSREKKESFPLTVTSAQKNPTAFYLCASSRSGGAQYFGPGTRLTVL.

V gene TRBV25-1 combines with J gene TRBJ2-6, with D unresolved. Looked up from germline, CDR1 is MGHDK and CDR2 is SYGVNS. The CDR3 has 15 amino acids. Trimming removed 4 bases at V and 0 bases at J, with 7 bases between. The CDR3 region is CASSVFSSGANVLTF. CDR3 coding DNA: TGTGCCAGCAGTGTCTTTTCCTCTGGGGCCAACGTCCTGACTTTC.

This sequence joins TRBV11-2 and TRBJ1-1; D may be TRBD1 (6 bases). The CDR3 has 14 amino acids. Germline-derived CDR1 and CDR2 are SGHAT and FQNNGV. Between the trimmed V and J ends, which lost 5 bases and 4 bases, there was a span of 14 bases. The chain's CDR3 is CASSRQGLGTEAFF. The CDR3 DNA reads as TGTGCCAGCAGCCGCCAGGGGCTTGGCACTGAAGCTTTCTTT. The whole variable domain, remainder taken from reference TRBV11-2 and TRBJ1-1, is EAGVAQSPRYKIIEKRQSVAFWCNPISGHATLYWYQQILGQGPKLLIQFQNNGVVDDSQLPKDRFSAERLKGVDSTLKIQPAKLEDSAVYLCASSRQGLGTEAFFGQGTRLTVV.

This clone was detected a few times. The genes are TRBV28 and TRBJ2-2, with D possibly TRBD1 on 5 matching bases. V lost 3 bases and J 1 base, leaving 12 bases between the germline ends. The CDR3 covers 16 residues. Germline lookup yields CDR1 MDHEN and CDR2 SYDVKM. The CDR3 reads CASSFWTQGNTGELFF. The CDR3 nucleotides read TGTGCCAGCAGTTTCTGGACCCAGGGGAACACCGGGGAGCTGTTTTTT.

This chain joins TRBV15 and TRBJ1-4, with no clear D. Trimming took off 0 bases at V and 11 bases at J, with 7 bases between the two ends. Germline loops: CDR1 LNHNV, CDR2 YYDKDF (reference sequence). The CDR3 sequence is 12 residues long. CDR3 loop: CATSRDLRKLFF. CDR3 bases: TGTGCCACCAGCAGAGATCTCCGGAAACTGTTTTTT.

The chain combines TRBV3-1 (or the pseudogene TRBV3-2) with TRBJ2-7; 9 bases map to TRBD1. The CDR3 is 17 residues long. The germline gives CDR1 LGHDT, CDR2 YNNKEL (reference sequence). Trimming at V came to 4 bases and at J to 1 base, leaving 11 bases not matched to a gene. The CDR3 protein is CASSRGWDRASSYEQYF. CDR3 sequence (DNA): TGTGCCAGCAGCCGGGGTTGGGACAGGGCGAGTTCCTACGAGCAGTACTTC.

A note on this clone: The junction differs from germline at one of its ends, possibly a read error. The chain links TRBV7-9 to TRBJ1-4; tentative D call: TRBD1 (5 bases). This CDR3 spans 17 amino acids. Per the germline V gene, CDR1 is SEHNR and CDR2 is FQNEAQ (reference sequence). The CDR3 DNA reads TGTGCCGGCAGCCGTAGGCGGGGGGAAGCAACTAATGAAAAACTGTTTTTT. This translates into CAGSRRRGEATNEKLFF.

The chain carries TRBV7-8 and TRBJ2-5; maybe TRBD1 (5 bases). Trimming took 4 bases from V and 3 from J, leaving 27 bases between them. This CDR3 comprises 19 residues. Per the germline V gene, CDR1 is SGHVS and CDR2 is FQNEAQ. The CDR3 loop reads CASSSLLLGEQKPEETQYF. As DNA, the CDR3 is TGTGCCAGCAGCTCCCTCCTGTTAGGGGAACAAAAACCCGAAGAGACCCAGTACTTC.

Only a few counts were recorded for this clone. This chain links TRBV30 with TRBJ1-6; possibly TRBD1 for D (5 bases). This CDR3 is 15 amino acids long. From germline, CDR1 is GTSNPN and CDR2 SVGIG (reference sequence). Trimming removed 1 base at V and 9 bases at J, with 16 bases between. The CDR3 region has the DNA TGTGCCTGGAGTGGAATCGACAGACATACTTCACCCCTCCACTTT. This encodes CAWSGIDRHTSPLHF.

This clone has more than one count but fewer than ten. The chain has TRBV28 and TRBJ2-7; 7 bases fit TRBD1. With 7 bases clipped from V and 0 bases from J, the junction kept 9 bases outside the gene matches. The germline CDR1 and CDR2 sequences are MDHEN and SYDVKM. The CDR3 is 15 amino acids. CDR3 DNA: TGTGCCAGCACCCTAGACAGGGTCAGCTCCTACGAGCAGTACTTC. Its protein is CASTLDRVSSYEQYF.

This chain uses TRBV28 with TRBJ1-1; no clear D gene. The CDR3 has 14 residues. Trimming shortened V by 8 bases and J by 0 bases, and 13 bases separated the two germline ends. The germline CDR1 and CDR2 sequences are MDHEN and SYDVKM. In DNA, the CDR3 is TGTGCCAGCCCGCCCTCAGGTCTGAACACTGAAGCTTTCTTT. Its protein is CASPPSGLNTEAFF. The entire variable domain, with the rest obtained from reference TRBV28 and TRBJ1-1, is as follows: DVKVTQSSRYLVKRTGEKVFLECVQDMDHENMFWYRQDPGLGLRLIYFSYDVKMKEKGDIPEGYSVSREKKERFSLILESASTNQTSMYLCASPPSGLNTEAFFGQGTRLTVV.

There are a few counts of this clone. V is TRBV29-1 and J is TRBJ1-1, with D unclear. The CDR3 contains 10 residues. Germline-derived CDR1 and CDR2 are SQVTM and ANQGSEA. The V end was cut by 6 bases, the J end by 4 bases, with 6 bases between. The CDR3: CSVYSTEAFF. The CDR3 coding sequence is TGCAGCGTCTATAGCACTGAAGCTTTCTTT.

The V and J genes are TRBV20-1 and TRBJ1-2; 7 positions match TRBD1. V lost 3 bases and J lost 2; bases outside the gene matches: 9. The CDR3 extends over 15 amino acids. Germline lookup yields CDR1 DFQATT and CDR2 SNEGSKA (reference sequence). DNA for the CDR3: TGCAGTGCTAGTTTACGGCAGGGGGGAAACTATGGCTACACCTTC. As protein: CSASLRQGGNYGYTF.

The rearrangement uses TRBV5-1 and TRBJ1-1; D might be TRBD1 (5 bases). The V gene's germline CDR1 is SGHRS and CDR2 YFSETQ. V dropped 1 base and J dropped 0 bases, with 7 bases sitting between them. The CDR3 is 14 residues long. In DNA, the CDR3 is TGCGCCAGCAGCTTGTCAGGGATGAACACTGAAGCTTTCTTT. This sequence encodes CASSLSGMNTEAFF.

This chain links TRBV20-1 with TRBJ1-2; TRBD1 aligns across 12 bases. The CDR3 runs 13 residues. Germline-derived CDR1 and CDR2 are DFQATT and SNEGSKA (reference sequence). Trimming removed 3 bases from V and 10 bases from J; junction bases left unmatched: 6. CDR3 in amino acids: CSASKRGQGAYTF. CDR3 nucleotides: TGCAGTGCTAGTAAAAGGGGACAGGGGGCCTACACCTTC.

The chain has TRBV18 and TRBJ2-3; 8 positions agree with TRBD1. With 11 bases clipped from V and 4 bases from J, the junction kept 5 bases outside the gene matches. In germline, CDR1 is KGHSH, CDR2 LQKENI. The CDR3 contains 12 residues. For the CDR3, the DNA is TGTGCCGGTGGACAGGGCGCAGATACGCAGTATTTT. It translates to CAGGQGADTQYF.

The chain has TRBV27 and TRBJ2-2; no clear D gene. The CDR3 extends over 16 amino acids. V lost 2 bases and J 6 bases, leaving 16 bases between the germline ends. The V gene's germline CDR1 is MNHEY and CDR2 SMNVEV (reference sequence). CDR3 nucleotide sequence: TGTGCCAGCAGTTTAAGGAGCTCACCCCAAGCCGGGGAGCTGTTTTTT. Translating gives CASSLRSSPQAGELFF.